The 7 T cell receptor beta chains below were found in one sample sequenced in a study of blood T cell repertoires in COVID-19. Profiling relied on immunoSEQ multiplex PCR, and the TCRdb table lists in-frame clones only, not all of them. The sample records 150,000 or so clones, about 80% being singletons. The source material was PBMCs or T cells enriched from blood (not recorded which). These receptors were taken from a man between 50 and 59 years old who had recovered from COVID-19.

The chain couples TRBV10-1 to TRBJ2-2, with D maybe TRBD2 (5 bases). Germline CDR1 and CDR2: WNHNN and SYGVQD (reference sequence). V dropped 0 bases and J dropped 7 bases, with 9 bases sitting between them. The CDR3 runs 14 residues. CDR3 sequence reads: CASSESTRGGELFF. The CDR3 DNA sequence: TGCGCCAGCAGTGAGTCGACTCGGGGCGGGGAGCTGTTTTTT.

J is TRBJ1-1 and V is TRBV3-1 (or the pseudogene TRBV3-2); D perhaps matches TRBD1 (5 bases). Per the germline V gene, CDR1 is LGHDT and CDR2 is YNNKEL (reference sequence). V lost 7 bases, J lost 4 bases, and 13 bases lay in between. CDR3 length equals 13 residues. DNA for the CDR3: TGTGCCAGCAACGGAGGGGTGGCCACTGAAGCTTTCTTT. This codes for CASNGGVATEAFF.

This clone showed up just once. The V call is TRBV11-2, the J call TRBJ1-4, with D possibly TRBD1 on 5 matching bases. V lost 5 bases to trimming and J lost 0 bases, with 13 bases between them. Per germline, CDR1 SGHAT and CDR2 FQNNGV. This CDR3 has 16 amino acids. Written as DNA, the CDR3 is TGTGCCAGCAGCCCTTTCGACAGAGCAACTAATGAAAAACTGTTTTTT. It specifies CASSPFDRATNEKLFF.

V gene TRBV3-1 (or the pseudogene TRBV3-2) combines with J gene TRBJ2-7; D is unresolved. The V gene lost 7 bases and the J gene lost 0 bases, with 10 bases spanning the gap. The CDR3 is made up of 13 amino acids. The V gene's germline CDR1 is LGHDT and CDR2 YNNKEL (reference sequence). CDR3 nucleotide sequence: TGTGCCAGCACCCTATCGGGCTCCTACGAGCAGTACTTC. Its protein product is CASTLSGSYEQYF.

The rearrangement links TRBV11-1 to TRBJ1-1; a weak D match, TRBD1 (6 bases). V lost 3 bases to trimming and J lost 3 bases, with 14 bases between them. The CDR3 extends over 15 amino acids. The germline CDR1 and CDR2 sequences are SGHAT and FQDESV (reference sequence). CDR3 sequence reads: CASSFGRGADTEAFF. In nucleotides, the CDR3 is TGTGCCAGCAGCTTTGGCAGGGGCGCGGACACTGAAGCTTTCTTT.

This chain links TRBV5-6 with TRBJ1-3; unclear D gene. The V end lost 2 bases, the J end lost 0 bases, and 3 bases lay between the germline ends. The CDR3 extends over 13 amino acids. From germline, CDR1 is SGHDT and CDR2 YYEEEE. This chain's CDR3 is CASSFYSGNTIYF. The CDR3 DNA reads as TGTGCCAGCAGCTTCTACTCTGGAAACACCATATATTTT.

This clone has only a few counts. V is TRBV5-1 and J is TRBJ1-1; D might be TRBD1 (5 bases). This CDR3 contains 13 residues. The germline CDR1 and CDR2 sequences are SGHRS and YFSETQ. Trimming took off 4 bases at V and 5 bases at J, with 12 bases between the two ends. Here the CDR3 reads CASSPTDTTEAFF. CDR3 nucleotide sequence: TGCGCCAGCAGCCCGACAGACACTACTGAAGCTTTCTTT.